This T cell receptor beta chain originates from a study of blood T cell repertoires in COVID-19. Clones were read by immunoSEQ multiplex PCR, and TCRdb kept only the in-frame ones, dropping some. The table lists around 340,000 clones, less than 90% of them singletons. This CDR3 has 13 amino acids. V dropped 2 bases and J dropped 5; count of bases not matched to a gene: 5. Germline V gene lookup returns CDR1 GTSNPN and CDR2 SVGIG (reference sequence). The receptor's source is a woman in her sixties with COVID-19, enrolled during active disease. The source material was peripheral blood. The V and J genes are TRBV30 and TRBJ2-7; 8 bases line up with TRBD2. DNA for the CDR3: TGTGCCTGGAGTACGGGGGGGGTCCACGAGCAGTACTTC. Encoded protein: CAWSTGGVHEQYF.